A selection of T cell receptor beta chains follows, all from one sample in a study of CD8+ T cells in alopecia areata. TCRdb keeps only in-frame clones here, not all; method: immunoSEQ multiplex PCR. The repertoire includes tens of thousands of clones, around 29% of them detected once, and 15% sits in the top ten. Sample: CD8+ T cells sorted from blood, taken at week 4, from a patient treated with tofacitinib. The receptors stem from a human donor with alopecia areata. Both conserved end residues are part of each CDR3. Fields, in order: V gene, J gene, CDR3 protein.

TRBV14,TRBJ2-1,CASSQAGTSGRNEQFF
TRBV6-1,TRBJ2-7,CASNEAGASSYEQYF
TRBV2,TRBJ1-2,CASSVTAGRNYGYTF
TRBV29-1,TRBJ2-7,CSVPRTAGEQYF
TRBV29-1,TRBJ2-7,CSVGGSEQYF
TRBV7-9,TRBJ2-7,CASSVSLAAHAEQYF
TRBV29-1,TRBJ2-5,CSVAGTSGTESFRETQYF
TRBV29-1,TRBJ1-2,CSVVVSQGYTF
TRBV7-7,TRBJ2-7,CASSAGVGDYEQYF
TRBV30,TRBJ1-1,CAWSDLETFF
TRBV9,TRBJ2-7,CASSTTGAREQYF
TRBV11-2,TRBJ2-2,CASSPPLGGGPGELFF
TRBV6-5,TRBJ1-1,CASSYGRGPEAFF
TRBV5-4,TRBJ1-1,CASSSHADPGDTEAFF
TRBV11-2,TRBJ1-5,CASSLTGGGGNQPQHF
TRBV6-5,TRBJ2-5,CASSDGGDTQYF
TRBV7-9,TRBJ2-7,CASSGGQGLREQYF
TRBV4-1,TRBJ1-5,CASSQDQTVQPQHF
TRBV7-9,TRBJ2-1,CASSPKPRGDEQFF
TRBV25-1,TRBJ2-3,CASSEGSRDTQYF
TRBV23-1,TRBJ2-7,CASSLGDRGLREQYF
TRBV9,TRBJ2-7,CASSPGVGVAVNEQYF
TRBV4-1,TRBJ1-1,CASSQDNGRAFF
TRBV5-1,TRBJ2-7,CASREGTGSSYEQYF
TRBV11-3,TRBJ2-7,CASSLWAQAHEQYF
TRBV14,TRBJ2-5,CASSQGGEETQYF
TRBV29-1,TRBJ2-5,CSATTEGYQETQYF
TRBV27,TRBJ2-4,CASSDRGENIQYF
TRBV5-4,TRBJ2-7,CASSLQRGPSYEQYF
TRBV11-2,TRBJ2-2,CASSLGVMGANTGELFF
TRBV6-5,TRBJ2-7,CASSIGREQYF
TRBV29-1,TRBJ1-2,CSVGRDSNYGYTF
TRBV7-2,TRBJ2-2,CASSWGRTGELFF
TRBV7-2,TRBJ1-1,CASSLGGQMNTEAFF
TRBV25-1,TRBJ2-5,CASSERERDETQYF
TRBV10-3,TRBJ2-2,CAITSTSGTNTGELFF
TRBV29-1,TRBJ2-3,CSVEGGYTQYF
TRBV7-8,TRBJ2-3,CASSYGTGKDTQYF
TRBV15,TRBJ2-7,CATSTASGSYEQYF
TRBV5-1,TRBJ2-5,CASNGRLAGGKTQYF
TRBV28,TRBJ2-3,CASSLWTAGEGSNTQYF
TRBV6-5,TRBJ2-1,CASSFPRNEQFF
TRBV29-1,TRBJ2-3,CSAPGLPYTDTQYF
TRBV11-2,TRBJ2-7,CASSHGTDYEQYF
TRBV29-1,TRBJ2-5,CSVEGTGTLGETQYF
TRBV11-2,TRBJ2-7,CASSLGTSGRDEQYF
TRBV5-1,TRBJ2-7,CASSSSGGSYEQYF
TRBV29-1,TRBJ2-2,CSVVDAGELFF
TRBV29-1,TRBJ1-4,CSVALADSHDF
TRBV11-2,TRBJ2-4,CASSILLPSAAKNIQYF
TRBV4-1,TRBJ2-7,CASSQRTSGSSPEQYF